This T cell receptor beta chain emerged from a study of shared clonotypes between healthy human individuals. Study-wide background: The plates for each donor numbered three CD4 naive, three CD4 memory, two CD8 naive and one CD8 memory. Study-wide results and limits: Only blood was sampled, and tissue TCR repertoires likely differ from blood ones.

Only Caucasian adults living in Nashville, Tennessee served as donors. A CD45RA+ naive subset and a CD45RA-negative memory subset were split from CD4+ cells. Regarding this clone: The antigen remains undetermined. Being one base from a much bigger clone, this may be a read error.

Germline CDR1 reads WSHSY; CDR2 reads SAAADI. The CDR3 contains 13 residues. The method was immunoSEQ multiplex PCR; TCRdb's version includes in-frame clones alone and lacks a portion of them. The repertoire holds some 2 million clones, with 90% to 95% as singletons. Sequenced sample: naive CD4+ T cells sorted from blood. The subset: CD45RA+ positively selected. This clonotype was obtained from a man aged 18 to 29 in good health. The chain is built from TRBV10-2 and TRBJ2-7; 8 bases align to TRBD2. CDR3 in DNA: TGCGCCAGCAGATTAGCGGGACTCTACGGGCAGTACTTC. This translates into CASRLAGLYGQYF.